Listed here are 11 T cell receptor beta chains from one sample, sequenced in a study of glioma-infiltrating T cells after dendritic cell vaccination. Clones were read by immunoSEQ multiplex PCR, and TCRdb kept only the in-frame ones, dropping some. The sample lists about 90,000 clones, about 85% seen once, with around 3.2% in the top ten. The sample consisted of blood, taken before dendritic cell vaccination. Receptor source: a human donor with glioblastoma.

The chain joins TRBV7-9 to TRBJ2-7; D is undetermined. The V gene's germline CDR1 is SEHNR and CDR2 FQNEAQ (reference sequence). The CDR3 consists of 12 residues. Trimming took 2 bases from V and 6 from J, leaving 8 bases between them. The CDR3 loop is CASSLLVFEQYF. In DNA form, the CDR3 reads TGTGCCAGCAGCTTATTAGTTTTCGAGCAGTACTTC.

The chain has TRBV5-1 and TRBJ1-2; D call uncertain. Trimming stripped 0 bases from V and 5 bases from J, with 14 bases between. Per the germline V gene, CDR1 is SGHRS and CDR2 is YFSETQ. CDR3 length: 15 residues. This chain's CDR3 is CASSLDGEEEYGYTF. As DNA, the CDR3 is TGCGCCAGCAGCTTGGATGGAGAGGAGGAGTATGGCTACACCTTC.

The chain uses TRBV4-1 and TRBJ2-5; TRBD2 aligns across 12 bases. The junction had 6 bases not matched to a gene; V was cut back by 4 bases and J by 3 bases. Germline V lookup: CDR1 MGHRA, CDR2 YSYEKL. The CDR3 is 16 residues long. This chain's CDR3 is CASSPWTSGIKETQYF. CDR3 DNA: TGCGCCAGCAGCCCTTGGACTAGCGGGATTAAAGAGACCCAGTACTTC.

DNA of the CDR3: TGTGCCAGTACAATACAGGGGGTCCTTCGTATGAACACTGAAGCTTTCTTT. It codes for CASTIQGVLRMNTEAFF. The chain recombines TRBV19 with TRBJ1-1; 8 bases match TRBD1. This CDR3 contains 17 residues. V trimming: 7 bases; J trimming: 0 bases; junction bases outside the gene matches: 13. The germline V gene has CDR1 LNHDA and CDR2 SQIVND (reference sequence).

J is TRBJ2-5 and V is TRBV7-6, with D unclear. Matching the DNA end better, TRBJ2-7 makes the J call doubtful. CDR3 size: 14 residues. Germline CDR1 SGHVS, CDR2 FNYEAQ. The CDR3 loop reads CASMLSVNAYEQYF. In DNA, the CDR3 is TGTGCCAGCATGCTTTCGGTAAATGCCTACGAGCAGTACTTC.

The chain uses TRBV7-8 and TRBJ1-2; no reliable D call. V was cut by 5 bases and J by 4 bases, with 11 bases left in between. The CDR3 totals 13 residues. The germline V gene encodes CDR1 SGHVS and CDR2 FQNEAQ. The CDR3 sequence is CASSLSLGYGYTF. CDR3 sequence (DNA): TGTGCCAGCAGCCTGAGTCTTGGCTATGGCTACACCTTC. The full variable domain, its missing parts supplied by reference TRBV7-8 and TRBJ1-2, is GAGVSQSPRYKVAKRGQDVALRCDPISGHVSLFWYQQALGQGPEFLTYFQNEAQLDKSGLPSDRFFAERPEGSVSTLKIQRTQQEDSAVYLCASSLSLGYGYTFGSGTRLTVV.

The J gene is TRBJ2-1, the V gene TRBV29-1; perhaps TRBD1 as D (6 bases). Germline lookup yields CDR1 SQVTM and CDR2 ANQGSEA. With 5 bases removed from V and 4 bases from J, the gap between germline ends came to 18 bases. CDR3 size: 15 residues. The CDR3 reads CSVLVGGPRYNEQFF. The CDR3, as DNA: TGCAGCGTTCTCGTAGGGGGACCACGGTACAATGAGCAGTTCTTC.

The chain combines TRBV5-6 with TRBJ2-2; D is perhaps TRBD1 (6 bases). This CDR3 comprises 15 residues. Germline V gene data show CDR1 as SGHDT and CDR2 as YYEEEE. V lost 1 base to trimming and J lost 4 bases, with 11 bases between them. CDR3 region: CASSLRQDFTGELFF. Here the CDR3 DNA reads TGTGCCAGCAGCTTGCGACAGGACTTCACCGGGGAGCTGTTTTTT.

This rearrangement joins TRBV6-5 to TRBJ2-1, with TRBD2 matching 12 bases. The length of the CDR3 is 14 residues. J gave up 4 bases and V 10 bases, and 5 bases lay outside the gene matches. Germline V gene data show CDR1 as MNHEY and CDR2 as SVGAGI. The CDR3 sequence is CATRTSGVYNEQFF. The CDR3 DNA reads as TGTGCCACCAGGACTAGCGGGGTATACAATGAGCAGTTCTTC.

This sequence joins TRBV19 and TRBJ2-2, with 8 bases matching TRBD1. The trim removed 8 bases at V and 5 bases at J, leaving 10 bases unmatched. The CDR3 spans 15 residues. Germline lookup yields CDR1 LNHDA and CDR2 SQIVND (reference sequence). The CDR3 here is CASSNQGARTGELFF. For the CDR3, the DNA is TGTGCCAGTTCCAACCAGGGGGCGCGAACCGGGGAGCTGTTTTTT.

The chain employs TRBV6-7 and TRBJ2-1; 13 nucleotides agree with TRBD2. TRBV6-7 is flagged as an ORF with uncertain function. Trimming took 3 bases from V and 10 from J; bases not matched to a gene: 12. The CDR3 consists of 17 residues. The DNA for the CDR3 is TGTGCCAGCAGTTATGTCCCGGTTGGACTAGCGGGGGCCGAGCAGTTCTTC. Amino acids: CASSYVPVGLAGAEQFF.